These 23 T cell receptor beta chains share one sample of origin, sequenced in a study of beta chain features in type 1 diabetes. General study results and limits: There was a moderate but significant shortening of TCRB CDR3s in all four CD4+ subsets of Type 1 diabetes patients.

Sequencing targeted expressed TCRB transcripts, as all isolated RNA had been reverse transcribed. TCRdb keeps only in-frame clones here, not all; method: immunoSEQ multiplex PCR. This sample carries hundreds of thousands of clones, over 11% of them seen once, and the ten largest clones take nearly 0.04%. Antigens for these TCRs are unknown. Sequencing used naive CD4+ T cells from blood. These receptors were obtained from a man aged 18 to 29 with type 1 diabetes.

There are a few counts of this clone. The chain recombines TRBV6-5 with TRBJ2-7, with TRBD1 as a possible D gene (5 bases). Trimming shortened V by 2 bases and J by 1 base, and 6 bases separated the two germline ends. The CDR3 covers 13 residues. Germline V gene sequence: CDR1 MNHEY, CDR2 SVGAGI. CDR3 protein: CASSYAGSYEQYF. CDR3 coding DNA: TGTGCCAGCAGTTACGCAGGGTCCTACGAGCAGTACTTC.

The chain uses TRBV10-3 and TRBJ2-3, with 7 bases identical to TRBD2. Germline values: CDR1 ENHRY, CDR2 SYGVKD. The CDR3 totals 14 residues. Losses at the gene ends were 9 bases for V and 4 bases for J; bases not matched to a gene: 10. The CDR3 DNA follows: TGTGCCATAGCAGGGAGGGCCTTTTCAGATACGCAGTATTTT. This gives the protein CAIAGRAFSDTQYF.

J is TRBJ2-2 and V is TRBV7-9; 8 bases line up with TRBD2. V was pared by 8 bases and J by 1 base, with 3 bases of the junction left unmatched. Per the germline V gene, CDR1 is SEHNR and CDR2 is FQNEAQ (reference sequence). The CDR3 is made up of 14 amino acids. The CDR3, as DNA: TGTGCCAGCCCTACTAGCGGGAACACCGGGGAGCTGTTTTTT. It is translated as CASPTSGNTGELFF.

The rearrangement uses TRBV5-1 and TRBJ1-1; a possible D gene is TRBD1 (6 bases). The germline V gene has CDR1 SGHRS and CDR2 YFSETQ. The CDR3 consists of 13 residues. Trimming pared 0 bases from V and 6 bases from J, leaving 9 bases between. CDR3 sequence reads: CASSLAGGAEAFF. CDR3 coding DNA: TGCGCCAGCAGCTTGGCCGGGGGCGCTGAAGCTTTCTTT.

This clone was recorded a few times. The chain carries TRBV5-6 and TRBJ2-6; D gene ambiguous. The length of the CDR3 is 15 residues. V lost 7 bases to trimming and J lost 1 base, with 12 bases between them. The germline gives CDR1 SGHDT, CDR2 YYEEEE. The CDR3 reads CASGLGVSGANVLTF. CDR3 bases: TGTGCCAGCGGCCTAGGCGTGTCTGGGGCCAACGTCCTGACTTTC.

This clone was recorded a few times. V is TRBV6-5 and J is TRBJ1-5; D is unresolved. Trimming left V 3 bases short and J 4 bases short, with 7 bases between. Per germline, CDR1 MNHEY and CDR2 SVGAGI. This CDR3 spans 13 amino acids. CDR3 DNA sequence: TGTGCCAGCAGTTATCGGGTTAATCAGCCCCAGCATTTT. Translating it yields CASSYRVNQPQHF.

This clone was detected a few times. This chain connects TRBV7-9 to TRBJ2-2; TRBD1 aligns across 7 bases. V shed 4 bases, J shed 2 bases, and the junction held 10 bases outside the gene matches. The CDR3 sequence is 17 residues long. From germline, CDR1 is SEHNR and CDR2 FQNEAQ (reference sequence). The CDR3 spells CASSSYYRGVNTGELFF. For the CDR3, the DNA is TGTGCCAGCAGCTCCTACTACAGGGGAGTTAACACCGGGGAGCTGTTTTTT. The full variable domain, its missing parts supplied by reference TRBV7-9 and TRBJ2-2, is DTGVSQNPRHKITKRGQNVTFRCDPISEHNRLYWYRQTLGQGPEFLTYFQNEAQLEKSRLLSDRFSAERPKGSFSTLEIQRTEQGDSAMYLCASSSYYRGVNTGELFFGEGSRLTVL.

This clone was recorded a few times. The CDR3 bases are TGTGCCTGGAGTGTATCAGGTGAGACCTACGAGCAGTACTTC. Translating it yields CAWSVSGETYEQYF. This sequence joins TRBV30 and TRBJ2-7; D not certain. Germline lookup yields CDR1 GTSNPN and CDR2 SVGIG (reference sequence). The CDR3 runs to 14 residues. Trimming stripped 0 bases from V and 2 bases from J, with 11 bases between.

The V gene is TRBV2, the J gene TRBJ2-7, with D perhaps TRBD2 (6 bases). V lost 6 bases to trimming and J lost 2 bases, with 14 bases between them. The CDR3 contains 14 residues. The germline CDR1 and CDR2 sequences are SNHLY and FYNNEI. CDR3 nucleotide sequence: TGTGCCAGCAGGCAAAGGGACTCACCCTACGAGCAGTACTTC. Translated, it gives CASRQRDSPYEQYF.

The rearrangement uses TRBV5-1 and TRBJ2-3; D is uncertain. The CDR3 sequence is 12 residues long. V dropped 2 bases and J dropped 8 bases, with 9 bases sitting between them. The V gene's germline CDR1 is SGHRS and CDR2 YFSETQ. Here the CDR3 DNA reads TGCGCCAGCAGCTTAAACGGTCCTACGCAGTATTTT. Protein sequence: CASSLNGPTQYF.

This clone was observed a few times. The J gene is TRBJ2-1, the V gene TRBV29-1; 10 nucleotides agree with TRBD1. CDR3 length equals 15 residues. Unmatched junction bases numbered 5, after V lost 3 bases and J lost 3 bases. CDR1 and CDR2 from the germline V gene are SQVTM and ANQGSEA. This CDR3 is CSVDKTGGNYNEQFF. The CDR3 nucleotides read TGCAGCGTTGATAAGACAGGGGGCAACTACAATGAGCAGTTCTTC.

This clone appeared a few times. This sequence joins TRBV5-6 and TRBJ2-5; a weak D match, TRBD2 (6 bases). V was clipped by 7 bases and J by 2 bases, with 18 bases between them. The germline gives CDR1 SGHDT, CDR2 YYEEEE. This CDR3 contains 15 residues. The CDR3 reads CASQTFGTDQETQYF. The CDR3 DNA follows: TGTGCCAGCCAAACATTCGGGACTGATCAAGAGACCCAGTACTTC.

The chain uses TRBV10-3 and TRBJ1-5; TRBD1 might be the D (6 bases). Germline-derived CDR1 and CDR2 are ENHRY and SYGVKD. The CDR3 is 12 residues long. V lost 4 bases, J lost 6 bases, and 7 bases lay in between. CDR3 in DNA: TGTGCCATCAGTGCGACAGGTCAGCCCCAGCATTTT. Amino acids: CAISATGQPQHF.

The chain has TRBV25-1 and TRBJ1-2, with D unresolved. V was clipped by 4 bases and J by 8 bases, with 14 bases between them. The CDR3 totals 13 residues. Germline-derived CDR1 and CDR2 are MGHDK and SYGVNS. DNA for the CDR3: TGTGCCAGCAGTGTGGATAGCTTGCGGGGCTACACCTTC. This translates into CASSVDSLRGYTF.

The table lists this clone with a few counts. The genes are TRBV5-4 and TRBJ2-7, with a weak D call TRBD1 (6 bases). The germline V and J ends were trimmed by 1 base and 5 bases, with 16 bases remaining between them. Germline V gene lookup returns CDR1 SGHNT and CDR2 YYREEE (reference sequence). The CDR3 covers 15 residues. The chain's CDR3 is CASSLFIQGIDEQYF. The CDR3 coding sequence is TGTGCCAGCAGCTTGTTCATCCAGGGGATCGACGAGCAGTACTTC.

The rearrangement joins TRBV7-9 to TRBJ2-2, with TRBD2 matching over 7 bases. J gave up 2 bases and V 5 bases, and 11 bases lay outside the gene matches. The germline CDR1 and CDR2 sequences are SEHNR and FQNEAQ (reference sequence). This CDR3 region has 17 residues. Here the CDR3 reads CASSLRGGGTNTGELFF. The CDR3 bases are TGTGCCAGCAGCCTCCGCGGGGGAGGAACCAACACCGGGGAGCTGTTTTTT.

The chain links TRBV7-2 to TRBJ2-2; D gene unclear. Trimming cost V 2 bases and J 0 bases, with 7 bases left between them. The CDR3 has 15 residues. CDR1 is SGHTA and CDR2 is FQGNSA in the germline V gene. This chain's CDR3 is CASSLQAANTGELFF. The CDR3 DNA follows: TGTGCCAGCAGCTTACAGGCCGCGAACACCGGGGAGCTGTTTTTT.

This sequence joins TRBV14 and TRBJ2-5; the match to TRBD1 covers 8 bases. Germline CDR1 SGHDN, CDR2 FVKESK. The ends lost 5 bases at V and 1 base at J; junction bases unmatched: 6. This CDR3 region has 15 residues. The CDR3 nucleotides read TGTGCCAGCAGCAAGGGTACAGGGGGCCAAGAGACCCAGTACTTC. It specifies CASSKGTGGQETQYF.

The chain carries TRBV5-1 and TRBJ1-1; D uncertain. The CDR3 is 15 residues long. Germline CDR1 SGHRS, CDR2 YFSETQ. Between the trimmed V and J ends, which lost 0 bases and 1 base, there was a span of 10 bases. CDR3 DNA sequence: TGCGCCAGCAGCTTGGAGGGCAGAAAGAACACTGAAGCTTTCTTT. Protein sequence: CASSLEGRKNTEAFF.

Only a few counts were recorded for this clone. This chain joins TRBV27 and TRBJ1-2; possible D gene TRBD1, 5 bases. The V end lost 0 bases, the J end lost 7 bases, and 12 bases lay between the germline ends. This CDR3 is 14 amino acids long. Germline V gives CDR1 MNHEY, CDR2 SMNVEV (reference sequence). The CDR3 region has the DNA TGTGCCAGCAGTTTATCTCCGGCAGGGCCTGGCTACACCTTC. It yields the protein CASSLSPAGPGYTF.

CDR3 coding DNA: TGTGCCAGCAGCCTCATGCCCTCACTAGCGGGGGGTACAGATACGCAGTATTTT. This translates into CASSLMPSLAGGTDTQYF. This chain connects TRBV9 to TRBJ2-3; 12 bases map to TRBD2. Losses at the gene ends were 4 bases for V and 3 bases for J; bases not matched to a gene: 12. Germline CDR1 SGDLS, CDR2 YYNGEE. This CDR3 spans 18 amino acids.

The chain's CDR3 is CASTASEQETQYF. The CDR3 DNA reads TGTGCCAGCACGGCTAGCGAACAAGAGACCCAGTACTTC. J is TRBJ2-5 and V is TRBV2; D possibly corresponds to TRBD2 (6 bases). Looked up from germline, CDR1 is SNHLY and CDR2 is FYNNEI. The ends were cut back, 7 bases at V and 2 bases at J, with 11 bases in the middle. The CDR3 sequence is 13 residues long.

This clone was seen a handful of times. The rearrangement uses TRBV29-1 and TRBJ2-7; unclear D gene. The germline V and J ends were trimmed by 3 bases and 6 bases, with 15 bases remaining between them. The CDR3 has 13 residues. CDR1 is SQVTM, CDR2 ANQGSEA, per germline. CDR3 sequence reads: CSVDGPGSREQYF. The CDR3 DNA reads TGCAGCGTTGATGGACCAGGATCCCGCGAGCAGTACTTC.